These T cell receptor beta chains were read from a single sample in a study of graft-versus-host responses after intestinal transplantation. The method was immunoSEQ multiplex PCR; TCRdb's version includes in-frame clones alone and lacks a portion of them. The sample carries tens of thousands of clones, around nine tenths recorded once. Sequencing used PBMCs, obtained around 480 days after intestinal transplantation. Source of these receptors: a human patient who received an intestinal transplant, so some T cells may come from the graft donor. Both conserved end residues are part of each CDR3. The D gene is left open where the match is weak. Where a row states a size, it is once, few, many or the class of an expanded clone; other rows omit it.

DNA,CDR3,length,J,size,V,D
TGTGCCAGCAGTTACAGGTACGAGCAGTACTTC,CASSYRYEQYF,11,TRBJ2-7,once,TRBV6-5,-
TGTGCCAGCCGTGGGGGGTTAAGTTATGGCTACACCTTC,CASRGGLSYGYTF,13,TRBJ1-2,-,TRBV28,-
TGTGCCAGCAGTAGAGGATACAAGGGGACAGATACGCAGTATTTT,CASSRGYKGTDTQYF,15,TRBJ2-3,few,TRBV6-1,-
TGTGCCAGCAGCGCCATCGACAGGGCGGGAGAGCAGTACTTC,CASSAIDRAGEQYF,14,TRBJ2-7,-,TRBV9,-
TGTGCCACCAGCAGGTCCTTAGACGGCGAGCAGTACTTC,CATSRSLDGEQYF,13,TRBJ2-7,-,TRBV15,-
TGTGCCAGCAGACTCCTCACTGAAGCTTTCTTT,CASRLLTEAFF,11,TRBJ1-1,-,TRBV28,-
TGTGCCAGCAGACTAGCGGGGGGCAATGAGCAGTTCTTC,CASRLAGGNEQFF,13,TRBJ2-1,-,TRBV7-2,TRBD2
TGTGCCAGCAGCACTCGAGGGGAGGACATTCAGTACTTC,CASSTRGEDIQYF,13,TRBJ2-4,-,TRBV11-3,-
TGTGCCACCAGCAGGGAGGCAGGGGGGTACAATGAGCAGTTCTTC,CATSREAGGYNEQFF,15,TRBJ2-1,-,TRBV15,-
TGTGCCAGCAGTTCGTACGCGGGGACTTCACCCCTCCACTTT,CASSSYAGTSPLHF,14,TRBJ1-6,once,TRBV28,-
TGTGCCAGCAGCTTAGGATGGGCGGGAACGGCTGAAGCTTTCTTT,CASSLGWAGTAEAFF,15,TRBJ1-1,-,TRBV11-2,-
TGCGCCAGCAGCTTGACAGGGGATAGCAATCAGCCCCAGCATTTT,CASSLTGDSNQPQHF,15,TRBJ1-5,-,TRBV5-1,TRBD1
TGTGCCAGCAGCTTAGGCCATGGCGGGGAGCTGTTTTTT,CASSLGHGGELFF,13,TRBJ2-2,medium-sized,TRBV7-2,-
TGTGCCAGCAGCTTAGGGGCAGATACGCAGTATTTT,CASSLGADTQYF,12,TRBJ2-3,few,TRBV11-2,-
TGTGCTAGTGCCGACCGGGACAGGGGCACCGGGGAGCTGTTTTTT,CASADRDRGTGELFF,15,TRBJ2-2,-,TRBV12-5,TRBD1
TGCGCCAGCAGGTTGTCCGGAGCGGAAGAGACCCAGTACTTC,CASRLSGAEETQYF,14,TRBJ2-5,few,TRBV5-1,-
TGTGCCAGCAGCGGGACCGAAGAAAAACTGTTTTTT,CASSGTEEKLFF,12,TRBJ1-4,-,TRBV6-5,-
TGTGCCAGCAGCCAAGATTCGGGCCCCGTAGACTACGAGCAGTACTTC,CASSQDSGPVDYEQYF,16,TRBJ2-7,-,TRBV14,-
TGCGCCAGCAGCTTGGCATCTGGCGATGAGCAGTTCTTC,CASSLASGDEQFF,13,TRBJ2-1,-,TRBV5-1,-
TGTGCCAGCACCCAGACGGCCAGGGTGTCTTTGGGTGCCTATGGCTACACCTTC,CASTQTARVSLGAYGYTF,18,TRBJ1-2,-,TRBV7-8,-
TGTGCCAGCAGGGAGAGGACAGGGGGTGGCAATCAGCCCCAGCATTTT,CASRERTGGGNQPQHF,16,TRBJ1-5,-,TRBV2,TRBD1
TGTGCCAGCAGCCTCAACCCCGGGACGCTTGTCTACGAGCAGTACTTC,CASSLNPGTLVYEQYF,16,TRBJ2-7,-,TRBV5-5,-
TGTGCCAGCAGCTCTGGAAGGGACTATGGCTACACCTTC,CASSSGRDYGYTF,13,TRBJ1-2,-,TRBV11-2,-
TGTGCCAGTAGTATAGATCTTTTAGGAGCCTACACCTTC,CASSIDLLGAYTF,13,TRBJ1-2,-,TRBV19,-
TGTGCCAGCAGCCCCCAGGGGAGCGGACTGAGCACAGATACGCAGTATTTT,CASSPQGSGLSTDTQYF,17,TRBJ2-3,-,TRBV7-3,-
TGTGCCAGCAGCTGGGGACTAGCGGACTACGAGCAGTACTTC,CASSWGLADYEQYF,14,TRBJ2-7,-,TRBV11-2,TRBD2
TGTGCCAGCAGTCTAGCGTATAGCAATCAGCCCCAGCATTTT,CASSLAYSNQPQHF,14,TRBJ1-5,-,TRBV6-5,-
TGTGCCAGTAGTGCCCCCCCCAGGGGCCTCTACAATGAGCAGTTCTTC,CASSAPPRGLYNEQFF,16,TRBJ2-1,-,TRBV19,-
TGTGCCTGCCGGGACAGGGGGCGGACTGAAGCTTTCTTT,CACRDRGRTEAFF,13,TRBJ1-1,-,TRBV30,TRBD1
TGTGCCAGCAGCTTGGTTGGCACTATGACAGGGGATGACTTC,CASSLVGTMTGDDF,14,TRBJ2-5,-,TRBV5-5,TRBD1
TGTGCCAGCAGACTCACCGGGACTAGCGGACCCGCGGACACCGGGGAGCTGTTTTTT,CASRLTGTSGPADTGELFF,19,TRBJ2-2,-,TRBV7-9,TRBD2
TGTGCCAGTTGCGGGGGGGCCGGGGAGCTGTTTTTT,CASCGGAGELFF,12,TRBJ2-2,-,TRBV19,TRBD2
TGTGCCAGCAGTTCCGGACGAGCAACTAATGAAAAACTGTTTTTT,CASSSGRATNEKLFF,15,TRBJ1-4,-,TRBV28,-
TGTGCCAGCAAGGGACCTTCCCCTTACGAGCAGTACTTC,CASKGPSPYEQYF,13,TRBJ2-7,-,TRBV6-1,-
TGCGCCAGCAGCGCGACAGGTGGGAATGAAAAACTGTTTTTT,CASSATGGNEKLFF,14,TRBJ1-4,-,TRBV5-1,-
TGTGCCAGCAGTTTATACAGGCGGGTTAATCAGCCCCAGCATTTT,CASSLYRRVNQPQHF,15,TRBJ1-5,-,TRBV28,-
TGTGCCAGCAGTTCCGCCCAGCTTTCCGGGACCGGGGAGCTGTTTTTT,CASSSAQLSGTGELFF,16,TRBJ2-2,-,TRBV7-2,-
TGTGCCAGCAGTGCACTAGGATACAATGAGCAGTTCTTC,CASSALGYNEQFF,13,TRBJ2-1,-,TRBV2,-
TGTGCCAGCAGCTTTTCTAGCGGGAGCGCCGGGGAGCTGTTTTTT,CASSFSSGSAGELFF,15,TRBJ2-2,-,TRBV11-3,TRBD2
TGTGCCAGCAGCGCCGGACGGAGCTATGGCTACACCTTC,CASSAGRSYGYTF,13,TRBJ1-2,-,TRBV9,-
TGTGCCTGGGCTAGCGGAGCTTACAATGAGCAGTTCTTC,CAWASGAYNEQFF,13,TRBJ2-1,-,TRBV30,TRBD2
TGCGCCAGCTCGGCCGGCAGGAACTATGGCTACACCTTC,CASSAGRNYGYTF,13,TRBJ1-2,-,TRBV10-1,-
TGTGCCAGCAGCTTTCTTACAGGGAATAATTCACCCCTCCACTTT,CASSFLTGNNSPLHF,15,TRBJ1-6,-,TRBV7-2,-
TGCGCCAGCACCGGCTCGAGGGAGCTGTTTTTT,CASTGSRELFF,11,TRBJ2-2,-,TRBV5-1,-
TGCGCCAGCAACTTGGCCGGGACGGCGAACACTGAAGCTTTCTTT,CASNLAGTANTEAFF,15,TRBJ1-1,-,TRBV5-1,-
TGTGCCAGCAGCAAAGCGGACAGGGGGCGCGAGACCCAGTACTTC,CASSKADRGRETQYF,15,TRBJ2-5,-,TRBV21-1,-
TGTGCCAGCAGTACGACAGCCCAAGAGACCCAGTACTTC,CASSTTAQETQYF,13,TRBJ2-5,-,TRBV28,-
TGTGCCAGCAGCCCCCCGGGAACTAGCGGGAGCCTGGGTCCGCAGTATTTT,CASSPPGTSGSLGPQYF,17,TRBJ2-3,-,TRBV7-3,TRBD2
TGTGCCAGCAGTGTACTACTAGCGGGAAGGCAAGAGACCCAGTACTTC,CASSVLLAGRQETQYF,16,TRBJ2-5,-,TRBV6-1,TRBD2
TGTGCCAGCAGTTTATCTGACGGGATTCAGATGCAAGAGACCCAGTACTTC,CASSLSDGIQMQETQYF,17,TRBJ2-5,-,TRBV28,-
TGTGCCAGCAGTTCAGGACAGGGCTACGAGCAGTACTTC,CASSSGQGYEQYF,13,TRBJ2-7,-,TRBV28,TRBD1
TGTGCCAGCAGCTTAGATGGTGAGAATACGCAGTATTTT,CASSLDGENTQYF,13,TRBJ2-3,-,TRBV7-2,-
TGTGCCACCAGCAGAGATAGGCAGGACTCTGGGGCCAACGTCCTGACTTTC,CATSRDRQDSGANVLTF,17,TRBJ2-6,once,TRBV15,-
TGCGCCAGCAGTGAGTCACTAGCGCCTGGCACAGATACGCAGTATTTT,CASSESLAPGTDTQYF,16,TRBJ2-3,-,TRBV10-1,TRBD2
TGTGCCAGCGGGGTAGAAGGGATTCGCCAAGAGACCCAGTACTTC,CASGVEGIRQETQYF,15,TRBJ2-5,-,TRBV6-5,-
TGTGCTAGTGGACCCGGCCTGAACTATGGCTACACCTTC,CASGPGLNYGYTF,13,TRBJ1-2,-,TRBV12-5,-
TGTGCCAGCAGCTTGATTTTTGGCATCTCCTCCTACGAGCAGTACTTC,CASSLIFGISSYEQYF,16,TRBJ2-7,-,TRBV5-5,-
TGTGCCAGCAGCTTAGGGGGCGACGGGGAGCTGTTTTTT,CASSLGGDGELFF,13,TRBJ2-2,-,TRBV7-3,-
TGTGCCATCAGTGAGGTACATAACACTGAAGCTTTCTTT,CAISEVHNTEAFF,13,TRBJ1-1,-,TRBV10-3,-